The sequence of this T cell receptor beta chain was determined in a study of tumor-infiltrating lymphocytes in primary liver carcinoma. A constant-region primer served to make TCR beta cDNA from roughly 500 ng total RNA. Slightly modified ARM-PCR served as the procedure for the TCR beta libraries. These libraries came from three rounds of nested multiplex PCR. It was with TRBV1-TRBV30 forward primers and a C-beta reverse primer that the first two PCR rounds were run, at about 10 cycles each. TCRdb reanalysed the multiplex PCR reads using MiXCR and keeps one entry per CDR3 protein. The table lists tens of thousands of distinct CDR3 sequences, over 55% of them singletons. This clonotype was picked up a small number of times. A much larger clonotype is one base distant, so this may be a read error. From unsorted bulk tissue weighing roughly 19-34 mg, DNA and RNA were co-extracted. The CDR3 is 16 amino acids. The germline V gene has CDR1 SGHVS and CDR2 FQNEAQ. The V gene lost 6 bases and the J gene lost 7 bases, with 21 bases spanning the gap.

The specimen was liver tumor tissue from sampling region 4. Subset: tumor region T4, right-lateral pole. The genes are TRBV7-8 and TRBJ2-2; D perhaps matches TRBD1 (6 bases). The origin of this receptor is a woman aged 55-70 years with primary liver carcinoma and hepatitis B virus infection. In DNA, the CDR3 is TGTGCCAGCAGACACATCACAGGGTGGGGCATCGGGGAGCTGTTTTTT. Translated, it gives CASRHITGWGIGELFF.